Listed below are T cell receptor beta chains from one sample, sequenced in a study of siplizumab effects on memory and regulatory T cells. Data came from immunoSEQ multiplex PCR; TCRdb stores just in-frame clones and leaves some out. The repertoire holds about 69,000 clones, with approximately 89% as singletons. The source material was Tregs sorted from blood. These receptors all stem from a human donor in good health. Each CDR3 is given with its conserved first and last residue. The D gene is left open where the match is weak. Clone size appears in some rows only: once, few, many, or a class for an expanded clone.

size	D	J	V	CDR3	DNA
NA	NA	TRBJ2-7	TRBV5-1	CASSWDQVHEQYF	TGCGCCAGCAGCTGGGACCAGGTCCACGAGCAGTACTTC
NA	TRBD1	TRBJ2-3	TRBV6-1	CASSWRTGSTDTQYF	TGTGCCAGCAGCTGGCGGACAGGGAGCACAGATACGCAGTATTTT
once	TRBD1	TRBJ1-5	TRBV4-2	CASSQGYNRGTQPQHF	TGTGCCAGCAGCCAAGGTTATAACAGGGGGACACAGCCCCAGCATTTT
NA	TRBD1	TRBJ2-5	TRBV10-1	CASWDREETQYF	TGCGCCAGCTGGGACAGGGAAGAGACCCAGTACTTC
NA	NA	TRBJ1-1	TRBV20-1	CSAISRGIAFF	TGCAGTGCAATAAGTAGGGGAATAGCTTTCTTT
NA	NA	TRBJ1-1	TRBV27	CASSFTGGSHTEAFF	TGTGCCAGCAGTTTTACGGGGGGCTCTCACACTGAAGCTTTCTTT
few	NA	TRBJ1-1	TRBV7-3	CASSSYRDTEAFF	TGTGCCAGCAGCTCGTACAGGGACACTGAAGCTTTCTTT
NA	TRBD1	TRBJ1-3	TRBV7-9	CASSFSDRGGRNPTIYF	TGTGCCAGCAGCTTTTCCGACAGGGGCGGCCGGAATCCCACCATATATTTT
once	TRBD1	TRBJ1-5	TRBV7-2	CASSFSPPGQGKNQPQHF	TGTGCCAGCAGCTTTTCACCCCCGGGACAGGGAAAGAATCAGCCCCAGCATTTT
NA	NA	TRBJ1-1	TRBV7-8	CASTPGHSATEAFF	TGTGCCAGCACCCCGGGACACTCGGCCACTGAAGCTTTCTTT
once	TRBD2	TRBJ2-1	TRBV7-3	CASSLLGGRVNEQFF	TGTGCCAGCAGCTTATTGGGCGGGAGGGTCAATGAGCAGTTCTTC
once	TRBD1	TRBJ2-2	TRBV5-1	CASSLAGQGAPTGELFF	TGCGCCAGCAGCTTGGCCGGCCAGGGGGCGCCGACCGGGGAGCTGTTTTTT
NA	TRBD2	TRBJ2-7	TRBV30	CAWSPGGDYEQYF	TGTGCCTGGAGCCCTGGGGGGGACTACGAGCAGTACTTC
NA	NA	TRBJ2-7	TRBV14	CASSQAHTYEQYF	TGTGCCAGCAGCCAAGCTCACACCTACGAGCAGTACTTC
NA	NA	TRBJ2-2	TRBV27	CASSLLNTGELFF	TGTGCCAGCAGTTTGCTGAACACCGGGGAGCTGTTTTTT
NA	NA	TRBJ1-1	TRBV25-1	CASSENRAEAFF	TGTGCCAGCAGTGAAAACAGGGCTGAAGCTTTCTTT
NA	NA	TRBJ2-2	TRBV5-8	CASSLSYTGELFF	TGTGCCAGCAGCTTGTCGTACACCGGGGAGCTGTTTTTT
once	TRBD2	TRBJ2-1	TRBV5-1	CASSITSGSGHEQFF	TGCGCCAGCAGCATAACTAGCGGGAGTGGGCATGAGCAGTTCTTC
once	NA	TRBJ1-1	TRBV19	CASSITGISGTEAFF	TGTGCCAGTAGTATTACAGGGATAAGCGGGACTGAAGCTTTCTTT
NA	TRBD1	TRBJ2-5	TRBV19	CASSIGTGGSQETQYF	TGTGCCAGTAGTATCGGGACAGGGGGATCACAAGAGACCCAGTACTTC
NA	NA	TRBJ2-3	TRBV4-3	CASSHRGATDTQYF	TGCGCCAGCAGCCACCGTGGGGCCACAGATACGCAGTATTTT
NA	NA	TRBJ2-4	TRBV5-1	CASSLGQGGNIQYF	TGCGCCAGCAGCTTGGGACAGGGAGGGAACATTCAGTACTTC
NA	TRBD2	TRBJ2-1	TRBV12-5	CASGSTSGRHNEQFF	TGTGCTAGTGGGTCGACTAGCGGGAGGCACAATGAGCAGTTCTTC
NA	NA	TRBJ1-5	TRBV21-1	CASSKGVKKAQHF	TGTGCCAGCAGCAAGGGAGTTAAGAAGGCCCAGCATTTT